This T cell receptor beta chain is drawn from a study of response to subunit inactivated influenza vaccine. This clonotype has at least ten counts. TCRdb reanalysed the RT-PCR reads using MiXCR and keeps one entry per CDR3 protein. The data contain hundreds of thousands of distinct CDR3 sequences, 10% to 12% of them singletons. These data are also associated with another study on T cells expressing NK-cell markers. From that paper: As the method of synthesis, 5'RACE template switching with UMIs yielded TCR beta cDNA.

The sequence was obtained from a man aged 50-59 years who received an inactivated influenza vaccine. The source material was PBMCs from blood, sampled on the day of vaccination.

The CDR3 spells CASSKIPGWGLAGSNEQFF. Written as DNA, the CDR3 is TGTGCCAGCAGCAAGATCCCAGGGTGGGGACTAGCGGGCAGCAATGAGCAGTTCTTC. This rearrangement joins TRBV11-2 to TRBJ2-1; 12 bases are shared with TRBD2. The CDR3 extends over 19 amino acids. Losses at the gene ends were 5 bases for V and 6 bases for J; bases not matched to a gene: 17. CDR1 and CDR2 from the germline V gene are SGHAT and FQNNGV.